Reported below is one T cell receptor (beta chain). No antigen is known for it. It was second doses at about 4 or about 12 weeks that were pooled. The sample belongs to a study of T cell responses to AZD1222 COVID-19 vaccine. Points from the study as a whole: Nearly half of the spike-specific TCRs reportedly recognize variant regions that carry no mutations. Only a handful of AZD1222 recipients tested seropositive at baseline. Most donors were white British, females outnumbered males, and clonal diversity was possibly underestimated.

Sequencing used immunoSEQ multiplex PCR; TCRdb keeps in-frame clones, though not all of them. Of about 110,000 clones in the sample, 80% to 95% were seen once. From germline, CDR1 is SGHRS and CDR2 YFSETQ. V lost 3 bases, J lost 3 bases, and 9 bases lay in between. The CDR3 extends over 14 amino acids. The sequencing here drew on peripheral blood, taken 28 days after the second AZD1222 dose. The source of this sequence is an adult who received the AZD1222 COVID-19 vaccine. This chain uses TRBV5-1 with TRBJ1-4, with D perhaps TRBD1 (5 bases). CDR3 DNA sequence: TGCGCCAGCAGCTGGGGCGGGGCTAATGAAAAACTGTTTTTT. Translation: CASSWGGANEKLFF.